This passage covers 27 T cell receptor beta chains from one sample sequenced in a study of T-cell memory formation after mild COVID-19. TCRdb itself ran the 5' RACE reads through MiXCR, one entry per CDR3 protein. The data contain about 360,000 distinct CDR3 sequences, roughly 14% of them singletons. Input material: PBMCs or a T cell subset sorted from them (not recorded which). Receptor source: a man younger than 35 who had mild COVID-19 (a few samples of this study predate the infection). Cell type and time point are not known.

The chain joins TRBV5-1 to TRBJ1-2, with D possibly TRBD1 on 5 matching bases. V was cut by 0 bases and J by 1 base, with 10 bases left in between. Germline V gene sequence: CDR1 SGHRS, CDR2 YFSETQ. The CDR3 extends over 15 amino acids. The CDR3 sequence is CASSLVGGDNYGYTF. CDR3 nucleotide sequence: TGCGCCAGCAGCTTGGTCGGGGGGGATAACTATGGCTACACCTTC.

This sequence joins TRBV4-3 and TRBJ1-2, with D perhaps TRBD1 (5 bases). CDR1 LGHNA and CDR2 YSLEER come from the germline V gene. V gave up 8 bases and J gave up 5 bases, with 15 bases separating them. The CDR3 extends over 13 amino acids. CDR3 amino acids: CASGPGGGYGYTF. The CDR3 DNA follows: TGCGCCAGCGGGCCGGGGGGAGGATATGGCTACACCTTC.

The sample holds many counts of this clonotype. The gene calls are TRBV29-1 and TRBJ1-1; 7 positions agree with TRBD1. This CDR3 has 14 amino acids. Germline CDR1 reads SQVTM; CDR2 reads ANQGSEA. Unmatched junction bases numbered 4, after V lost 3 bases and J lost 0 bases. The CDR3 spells CSVELGTVNTEAFF. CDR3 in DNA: TGCAGCGTTGAGCTAGGGACAGTGAACACTGAAGCTTTCTTT. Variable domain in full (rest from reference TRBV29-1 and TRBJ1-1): SAVISQKPSRDICQRGTSLTIQCQVDSQVTMMFWYRQQPGQSLTLIATANQGSEATYESGFVIDKFPISRPNLTFSTLTVSNMSPEDSSIYLCSVELGTVNTEAFFGQGTRLTVV.

CDR3 protein: CSARGWGTYGYTF. The CDR3 DNA reads as TGCAGTGCTAGGGGATGGGGCACTTATGGCTACACCTTC. The chain carries TRBV20-1 and TRBJ1-2; tentative D call: TRBD1 (5 bases). Between the trimmed V and J ends, which lost 3 bases and 5 bases, there was a span of 13 bases. CDR1 DFQATT and CDR2 SNEGSKA come from the germline V gene (reference sequence). This CDR3 contains 13 residues.

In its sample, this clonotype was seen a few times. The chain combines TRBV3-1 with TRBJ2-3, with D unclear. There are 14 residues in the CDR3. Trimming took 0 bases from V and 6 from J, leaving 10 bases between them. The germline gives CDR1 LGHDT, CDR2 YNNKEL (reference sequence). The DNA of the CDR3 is TGTGCCAGCAGCCAAGATTTGGTTACGGATACGCAGTATTTT. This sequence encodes CASSQDLVTDTQYF.

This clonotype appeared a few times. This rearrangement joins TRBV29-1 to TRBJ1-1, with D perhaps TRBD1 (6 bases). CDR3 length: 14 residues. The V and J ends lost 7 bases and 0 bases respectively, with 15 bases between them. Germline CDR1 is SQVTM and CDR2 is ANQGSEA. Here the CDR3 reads CSALPGQLNTEAFF. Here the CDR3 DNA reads TGCAGCGCTCTCCCTGGACAGCTGAACACTGAAGCTTTCTTT.

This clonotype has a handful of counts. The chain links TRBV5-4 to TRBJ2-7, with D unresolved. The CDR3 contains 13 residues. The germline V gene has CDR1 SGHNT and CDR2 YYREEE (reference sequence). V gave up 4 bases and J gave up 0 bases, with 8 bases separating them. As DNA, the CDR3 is TGTGCCAGCAGCGATGATATCTCCTACGAGCAGTACTTC. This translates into CASSDDISYEQYF.

CDR3 bases: TGCAGTGCTAGTCCACATATAGGAGCCTACAATGAGCAGTTCTTC. Translation: CSASPHIGAYNEQFF. V and J are TRBV20-1 and TRBJ2-1; D gene ambiguous. Germline V lookup: CDR1 DFQATT, CDR2 SNEGSKA (reference sequence). This CDR3 region has 15 residues. The V gene lost 3 bases and the J gene lost 2 bases, with 14 bases spanning the gap.

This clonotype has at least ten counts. The DNA of the CDR3 is TGTGCCAGCAGTTACTATGGGGGCCAGCCCCAGCATTTT. This codes for CASSYYGGQPQHF. V and J are TRBV6-5 and TRBJ1-5; perhaps TRBD1 as D (6 bases). V was cut by 1 base and J by 7 bases, with 8 bases left in between. The CDR3 loop spans 13 amino acids. CDR1 and CDR2 (germline): MNHEY, SVGAGI.

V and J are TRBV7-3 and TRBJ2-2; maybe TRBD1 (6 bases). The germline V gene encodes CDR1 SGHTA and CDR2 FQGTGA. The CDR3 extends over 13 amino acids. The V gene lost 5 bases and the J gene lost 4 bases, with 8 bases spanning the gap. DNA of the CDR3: TGTGCCAGCAGCCCGACAGGCACCGGGGAGCTGTTTTTT. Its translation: CASSPTGTGELFF.

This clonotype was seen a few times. CDR3 sequence (DNA): TGTGCCAGTAGTATGGGATACCTAGGGACAGGCGATGAAGCTTTCTTT. This gives the protein CASSMGYLGTGDEAFF. The V gene is TRBV19, the J gene TRBJ1-1; 8 positions match TRBD1. The germline gives CDR1 LNHDA, CDR2 SQIVND (reference sequence). Germline trimming cut 3 bases from V and 7 bases from J; bases unmatched to any gene: 13. This CDR3 comprises 16 residues.

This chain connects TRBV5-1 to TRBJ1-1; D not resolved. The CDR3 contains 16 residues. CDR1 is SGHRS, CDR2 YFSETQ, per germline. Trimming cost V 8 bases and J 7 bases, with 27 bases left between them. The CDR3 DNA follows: TGCGCCAGGGGCCGGGCTCCCGTGTGTCGTGGTGGTGAAGCTTTCTTT. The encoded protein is CARGRAPVCRGGEAFF.

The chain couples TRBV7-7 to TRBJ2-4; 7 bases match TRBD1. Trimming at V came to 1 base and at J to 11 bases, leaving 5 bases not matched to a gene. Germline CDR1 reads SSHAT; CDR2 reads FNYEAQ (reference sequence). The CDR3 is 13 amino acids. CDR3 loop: CASSLGEGGVQYF. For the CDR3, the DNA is TGTGCCAGCAGCTTAGGAGAAGGGGGCGTTCAGTACTTC.

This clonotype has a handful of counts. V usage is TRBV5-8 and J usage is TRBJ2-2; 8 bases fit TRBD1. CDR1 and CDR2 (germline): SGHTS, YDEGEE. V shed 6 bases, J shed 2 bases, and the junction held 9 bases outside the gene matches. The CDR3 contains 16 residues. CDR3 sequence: CASIPRGRGNTGELFF. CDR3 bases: TGTGCCAGCATTCCCAGGGGGCGCGGCAACACCGGGGAGCTGTTTTTT.

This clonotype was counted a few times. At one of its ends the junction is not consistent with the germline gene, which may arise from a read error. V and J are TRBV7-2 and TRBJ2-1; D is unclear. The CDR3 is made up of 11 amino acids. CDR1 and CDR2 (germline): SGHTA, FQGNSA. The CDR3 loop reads CASSLNALPLF. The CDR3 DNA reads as TGTGCCAGCAGCTTAAACGCGCTCCCACTCTTC.

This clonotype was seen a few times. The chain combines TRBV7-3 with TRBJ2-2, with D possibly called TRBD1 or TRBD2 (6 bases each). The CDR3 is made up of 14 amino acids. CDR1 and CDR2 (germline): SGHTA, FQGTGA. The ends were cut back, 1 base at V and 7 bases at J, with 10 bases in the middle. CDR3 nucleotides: TGTGCCAGCAGCTTAAGGGGGGCCGACGGGGAGCTGTTTTTT. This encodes CASSLRGADGELFF.

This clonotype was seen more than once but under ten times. The CDR3 spells CASRSTGRETQYF. The CDR3 DNA is TGTGCCAGCAGGTCGACAGGGAGAGAGACCCAGTACTTC. The chain recombines TRBV12-3 or TRBV12-4 with TRBJ2-5; 7 positions agree with TRBD1. The V segment lost 6 bases and the J segment 4 bases; nucleotides outside the gene matches: 5. The CDR3 covers 13 residues.

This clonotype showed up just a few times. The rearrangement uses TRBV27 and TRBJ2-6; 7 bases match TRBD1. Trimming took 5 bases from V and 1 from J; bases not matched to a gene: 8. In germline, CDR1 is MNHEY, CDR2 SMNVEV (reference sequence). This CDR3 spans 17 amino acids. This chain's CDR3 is CASSQLDRVSGANVLTF. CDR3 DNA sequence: TGTGCCAGCAGTCAGCTAGACAGGGTGTCTGGGGCCAACGTCCTGACTTTC. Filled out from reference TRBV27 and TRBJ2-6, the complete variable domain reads EAQVTQNPRYLITVTGKKLTVTCSQNMNHEYMSWYRQDPGLGLRQIYYSMNVEVTDKGDVPEGYKVSRKEKRNFPLILESPSPNQTSLYFCASSQLDRVSGANVLTFGAGSRLTVL.

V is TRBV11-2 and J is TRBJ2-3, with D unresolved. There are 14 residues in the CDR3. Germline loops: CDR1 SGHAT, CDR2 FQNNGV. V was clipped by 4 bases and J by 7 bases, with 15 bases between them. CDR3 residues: CASSSGGRSNTQYF. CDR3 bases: TGTGCCAGCAGCTCGGGCGGCAGGTCGAATACGCAGTATTTT.

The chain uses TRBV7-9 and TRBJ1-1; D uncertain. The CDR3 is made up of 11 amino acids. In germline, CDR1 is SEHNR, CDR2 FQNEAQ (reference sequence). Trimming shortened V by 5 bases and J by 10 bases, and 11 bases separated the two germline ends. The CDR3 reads CASSSVDPAFF. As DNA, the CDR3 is TGTGCCAGCAGCAGCGTTGATCCAGCTTTCTTT.

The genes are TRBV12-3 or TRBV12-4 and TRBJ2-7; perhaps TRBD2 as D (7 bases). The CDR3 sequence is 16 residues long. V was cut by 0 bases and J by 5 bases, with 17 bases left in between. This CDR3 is CASSLAGRGGAHEQYF. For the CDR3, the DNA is TGTGCCAGCAGTTTAGCGGGGCGTGGGGGGGCCCACGAGCAGTACTTC.

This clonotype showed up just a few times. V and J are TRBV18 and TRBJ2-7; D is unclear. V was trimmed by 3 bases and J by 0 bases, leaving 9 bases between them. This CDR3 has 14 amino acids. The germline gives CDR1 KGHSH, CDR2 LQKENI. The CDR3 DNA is TGTGCCAGCTCACCCACAAGCCTCTCCTACGAGCAGTACTTC. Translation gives CASSPTSLSYEQYF.

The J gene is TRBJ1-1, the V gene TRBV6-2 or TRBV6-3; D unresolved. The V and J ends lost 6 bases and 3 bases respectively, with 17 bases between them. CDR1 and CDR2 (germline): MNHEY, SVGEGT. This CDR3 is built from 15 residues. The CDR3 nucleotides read TGTGCCAGCAGCCCAGGACCGACACCATACACTGAAGCTTTCTTT. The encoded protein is CASSPGPTPYTEAFF.

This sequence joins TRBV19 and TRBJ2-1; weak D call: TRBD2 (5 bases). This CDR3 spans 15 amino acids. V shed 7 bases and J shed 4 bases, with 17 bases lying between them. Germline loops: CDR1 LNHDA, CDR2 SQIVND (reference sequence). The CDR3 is CASINIEGRYNEQFF. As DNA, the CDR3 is TGTGCCAGTATCAATATAGAAGGGAGATACAATGAGCAGTTCTTC. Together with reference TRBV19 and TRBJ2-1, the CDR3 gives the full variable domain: DGGITQSPKYLFRKEGQNVTLSCEQNLNHDAMYWYRQDPGQGLRLIYYSQIVNDFQKGDIAEGYSVSREKKESFPLTVTSAQKNPTAFYLCASINIEGRYNEQFFGPGTRLTVL.

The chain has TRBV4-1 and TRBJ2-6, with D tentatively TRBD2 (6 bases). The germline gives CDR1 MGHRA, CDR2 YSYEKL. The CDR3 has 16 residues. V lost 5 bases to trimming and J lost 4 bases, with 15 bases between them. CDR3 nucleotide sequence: TGCGCCAGCAGCACGATAACCGGGGGAGGGGCCAACGTCCTGACTTTC. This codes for CASSTITGGGANVLTF.

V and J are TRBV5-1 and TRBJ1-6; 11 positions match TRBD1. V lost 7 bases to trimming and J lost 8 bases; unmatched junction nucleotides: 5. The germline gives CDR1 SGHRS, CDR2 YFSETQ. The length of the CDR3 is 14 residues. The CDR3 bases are TGCGCCAGCGGACAGGGGGCGAATTATTCACCCCTCCACTTT. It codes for CASGQGANYSPLHF.

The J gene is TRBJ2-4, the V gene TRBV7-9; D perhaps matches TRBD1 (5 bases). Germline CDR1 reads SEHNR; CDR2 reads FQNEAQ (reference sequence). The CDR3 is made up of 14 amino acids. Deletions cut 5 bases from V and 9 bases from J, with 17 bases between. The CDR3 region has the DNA TGTGCCAGCAGCCACCTCCGGCAGGGTGGCATTCAGTACTTC. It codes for CASSHLRQGGIQYF.